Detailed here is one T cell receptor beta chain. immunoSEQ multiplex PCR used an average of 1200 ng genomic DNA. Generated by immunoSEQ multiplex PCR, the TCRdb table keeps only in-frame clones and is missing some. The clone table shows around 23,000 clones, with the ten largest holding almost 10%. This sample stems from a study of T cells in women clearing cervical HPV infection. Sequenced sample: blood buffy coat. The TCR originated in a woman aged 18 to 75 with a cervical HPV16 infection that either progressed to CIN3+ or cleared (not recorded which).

The part of the CDR3 DNA that was read is TGTGCCACCAGTGACCTACTGCGGGGCAGCAGGTACCAAGAGACC. It codes for CATSDLLRGSRYQET. The complete CDR3 sequence is CATSDLLRGSRYQETQYF. The J gene is TRBJ2-5, the V gene TRBV24-1; a possible D gene is TRBD2 (6 bases). Read sequence stops 3 residues before the CDR3 end, and the germline J gene provides the missing end. This CDR3 spans 18 amino acids. Trimming removed 4 bases from V and 0 bases from J, with 20 bases in between. Germline V gives CDR1 KGHDR, CDR2 SFDVKD.